This paragraph covers one T cell receptor beta chain sequence. The method was immunoSEQ multiplex PCR; TCRdb's version includes in-frame clones alone and lacks a portion of them. This table holds approximately 90,000 clones, around 92% found once. Germline loops: CDR1 SQVTM, CDR2 ANQGSEA. The length of the CDR3 is 12 residues. V lost 8 bases to trimming and J lost 3 bases; unmatched junction nucleotides: 6. This sample stems from a study of T cell changes during pregnancy in multiple sclerosis. The rearrangement links TRBV29-1 to TRBJ1-2, with 7 bases identical to TRBD1. This TCR came from a female donor in good health, enrolled as a control in a pregnancy study. This material consisted of peripheral blood, taken after pregnancy. The CDR3 loop is CSSETGYYGYTF. CDR3 nucleotide sequence: TGCAGCTCTGAGACAGGGTACTATGGCTACACCTTC.